This entry lists 14 T cell receptor beta chains sequenced from one sample in a study of HIV-infected children after antiretroviral therapy interruption. RNA-based 3' RACE libraries used unique molecular identifiers. TCRdb reprocessed the 3' RACE reads via MiXCR and lists one record per CDR3 protein. The table has about 15,000 distinct CDR3 sequences, approximately 3.6% seen once. Documented treatment: PENTA 11 planned treatment interruption arm or continuous ART arm. The sample was CD45RO+ CD8+ T cells from PBMCs, pooled from several time points, taken from a donor given antiretroviral therapy, either interrupted or continuous. Subset indicated: memory CD8+ CD45RO+ CD45RA- T cells. These receptors were obtained from a pool of human donors with HIV.

The chain recombines TRBV24-1 with TRBJ1-1; maybe TRBD1 (6 bases). Germline V lookup: CDR1 KGHDR, CDR2 SFDVKD. Deletions cut 0 bases from V and 6 bases from J, with 7 bases between. The CDR3 extends over 13 amino acids. CDR3 sequence (DNA): TGTGCCACCAGTGATTTGACAGGGCCTGAAGCTTTCTTT. Translating it yields CATSDLTGPEAFF.

This chain joins TRBV11-2 and TRBJ2-1, with a possible D match to TRBD2 (5 bases). V was shortened by 5 bases and J by 5 bases, with 13 bases between the two germline ends. The CDR3 is made up of 14 amino acids. Germline CDR1 and CDR2: SGHAT and FQNNGV. The CDR3 reads CASSPTGNHNEQFF. The CDR3, as DNA: TGTGCCAGCAGCCCGACCGGGAACCACAATGAGCAGTTCTTC. Variable domain in full (rest from reference TRBV11-2 and TRBJ2-1): EAGVAQSPRYKIIEKRQSVAFWCNPISGHATLYWYQQILGQGPKLLIQFQNNGVVDDSQLPKDRFSAERLKGVDSTLKIQPAKLEDSAVYLCASSPTGNHNEQFFGPGTRLTVL.

The J gene is TRBJ2-1, the V gene TRBV28; 7 bases line up with TRBD1. CDR1 is MDHEN and CDR2 is SYDVKM in the germline V gene. The CDR3 totals 14 residues. With 5 bases clipped from V and 6 bases from J, the junction kept 7 bases outside the gene matches. CDR3 region: CASSQFNRGNEQFF. Here the CDR3 DNA reads TGTGCCAGCAGTCAATTCAACAGGGGCAATGAGCAGTTCTTC.

This clonotype was recorded at least ten times. V gene TRBV4-3 combines with J gene TRBJ2-1; D is unclear. The CDR3 covers 18 residues. Germline V gene data show CDR1 as LGHNA and CDR2 as YSLEER. V was clipped by 0 bases and J by 5 bases, with 20 bases between them. DNA for the CDR3: TGCGCCAGCAGCCAAGATCTCGACCGAAACAGACTGGACAATGAGCAGTTCTTC. It codes for CASSQDLDRNRLDNEQFF.

This clonotype was counted at least ten times. This sequence joins TRBV10-3 and TRBJ1-2, with D maybe TRBD1 (6 bases). This CDR3 is built from 14 residues. Trimming took 6 bases from V and 4 from J, leaving 15 bases between them. CDR1 ENHRY and CDR2 SYGVKD come from the germline V gene. CDR3 nucleotide sequence: TGTGCCATCAGGACGGACAGCAAAATCTATGGCTACACCTTC. Translation: CAIRTDSKIYGYTF.

This clonotype was seen repeatedly, ten times or more. The gene calls are TRBV28 and TRBJ1-6; 7 bases map to TRBD1. Germline CDR1 MDHEN, CDR2 SYDVKM. With 3 bases clipped from V and 3 bases from J, the junction kept 5 bases outside the gene matches. This CDR3 has 16 residues. The CDR3 DNA sequence: TGTGCCAGCAGTTTCCACCGGGACAGCTATAATTCACCCCTCCACTTT. Amino acid sequence: CASSFHRDSYNSPLHF.

This clonotype was picked up many times. The rearrangement joins TRBV15 to TRBJ2-6; D is uncertain. CDR1 and CDR2 from the germline V gene are LNHNV and YYDKDF (reference sequence). This CDR3 region has 15 residues. V was shortened by 7 bases and J by 2 bases, with 12 bases between the two germline ends. CDR3 protein: CATTSQETGANVLTF. CDR3 DNA sequence: TGTGCCACCACCAGCCAGGAGACTGGGGCCAACGTCCTGACTTTC.

This clonotype has a handful of counts. The chain joins TRBV12-3 or TRBV12-4 to TRBJ1-1; D unresolved. This CDR3 has 16 residues. V lost 3 bases and J 4 bases, leaving 18 bases between the germline ends. The CDR3: CASSFPPNGFGTEAFF. CDR3 sequence (DNA): TGTGCCAGCAGTTTCCCGCCGAACGGGTTTGGCACTGAAGCTTTCTTT.

The chain links TRBV28 to TRBJ1-1, with D unclear. The CDR3 runs 13 residues. Germline-derived CDR1 and CDR2 are MDHEN and SYDVKM. The V gene lost 6 bases and the J gene lost 7 bases, with 15 bases spanning the gap. The CDR3 DNA sequence: TGTGCCAGCAGCCCCCCCGGCCCAATTGAAGCTTTCTTT. It is translated as CASSPPGPIEAFF. The variable domain in full, completed from reference TRBV28 and TRBJ1-1, reads DVKVTQSSRYLVKRTGEKVFLECVQDMDHENMFWYRQDPGLGLRLIYFSYDVKMKEKGDIPEGYSVSREKKERFSLILESASTNQTSMYLCASSPPGPIEAFFGQGTRLTVV.

This clonotype was recorded at least ten times. V usage is TRBV11-2 and J usage is TRBJ2-3; TRBD2 agrees at 8 bases. The CDR3 has 16 residues. The germline CDR1 and CDR2 sequences are SGHAT and FQNNGV. Trimming at V came to 2 bases and at J to 5 bases, leaving 9 bases not matched to a gene. This chain's CDR3 is CASSLTSGWAGDTQYF. The DNA for the CDR3 is TGTGCCAGCAGCTTAACTAGCGGTTGGGCGGGAGATACGCAGTATTTT.

In its sample, this clonotype was seen many times. This sequence joins TRBV6-6 and TRBJ1-6; D is perhaps TRBD1 (6 bases). This CDR3 region has 18 residues. Per the germline V gene, CDR1 is MNHNY and CDR2 is SVGAGI (reference sequence). Trimming took 6 bases from V and 6 from J, leaving 24 bases between them. CDR3 bases: TGTGCCAGCAGCTCAATTAAGGGGGTTTGGGTTGGTAATTCACCCCTCCACTTT. Translated: CASSSIKGVWVGNSPLHF.

This clonotype was seen ten or more times. V is TRBV29-1 and J is TRBJ2-1, with a possible D match to TRBD1 (5 bases). This CDR3 is 16 amino acids long. V was shortened by 6 bases and J by 5 bases, with 23 bases between the two germline ends. Germline lookup yields CDR1 SQVTM and CDR2 ANQGSEA. Here the CDR3 DNA reads TGCAGCGTGACAGAACGGATCGGTCACCTGGACAATGAGCAGTTCTTC. Its translation is CSVTERIGHLDNEQFF.

This clonotype has only a few counts. V and J are TRBV27 and TRBJ2-6; 15 bases agree with TRBD2. V gave up 7 bases and J gave up 4 bases; unmatched junction bases: 8. CDR1 is MNHEY, CDR2 SMNVEV, per germline (reference sequence). This CDR3 spans 18 amino acids. CDR3 DNA sequence: TGTGCCAGCACTGGACTAGCGGGGGGGCCTTCAGGGGCCAACGTCCTGACTTTC. It yields the protein CASTGLAGGPSGANVLTF. The full variable domain, in which reference TRBV27 and TRBJ2-6 provide the parts outside the CDR3, is EAQVTQNPRYLITVTGKKLTVTCSQNMNHEYMSWYRQDPGLGLRQIYYSMNVEVTDKGDVPEGYKVSRKEKRNFPLILESPSPNQTSLYFCASTGLAGGPSGANVLTFGAGSRLTVL.

This clonotype has a count of ten or more. CDR3 DNA sequence: TGCGCCAGCAGCTTGGGGGCAGGGTTCGGCAATTCACCCCTCCACTTT. It yields the protein CASSLGAGFGNSPLHF. The chain uses TRBV5-1 and TRBJ1-6; perhaps TRBD1 as D (5 bases). This CDR3 has 16 amino acids. With 0 bases removed from V and 7 bases from J, the gap between germline ends came to 14 bases. Germline lookup yields CDR1 SGHRS and CDR2 YFSETQ.